These T cell receptor beta chains were read from a single sample in a study of T cell repertoires in cytomegalovirus infection. TCRdb re-analysed the reads in MiXCR, keeping a single row per CDR3 protein. This repertoire shows approximately 750,000 distinct CDR3 sequences, roughly 36% found once; its top ten account for around 2.8%. The sequencing sample was made of PBMCs. All receptors come from a human donor in good health (CMV status not recorded). Some clones in this sample may be carry-over from other donors' samples. Each CDR3 is given with its conserved first and last residue. D genes are given only for firm matches. Size values are once, few and many counts, or a class for expanded clones, and some rows have none.

v_gene,abundance,j_gene,d_gene,CDR3nt,CDR3aa
TRBV7-9,many,TRBJ1-1,-,TGTGCCAGCAGCTTAGATTGGGCTGAAGCTTTCTTT,CASSLDWAEAFF
TRBV4-2,-,TRBJ2-1,-,TGTGCCAGCACCCTCGGGGATTTCTCCTCCTACAATGAGCAGTTCTTC,CASTLGDFSSYNEQFF
TRBV11-2,-,TRBJ2-1,-,TGTGCCAGCAGCTTAGGTCTAGTTCCCTACAATGAGCAGTTCTTC,CASSLGLVPYNEQFF
TRBV6-5,few,TRBJ2-1,TRBD1,TGTGCCAGCAGTCCCGGACAGGGGGCAATCTACAATGAGCAGTTCTTC,CASSPGQGAIYNEQFF
TRBV5-1,-,TRBJ2-7,TRBD1,TGCGCCAGCAGCTTGGGATCGGGACAGAATGACTACGAGCAGTACTTC,CASSLGSGQNDYEQYF
TRBV6-1,-,TRBJ2-7,-,TGTGCCAGCAGTGAAGCGACCCACTACGAGCAGTACTTC,CASSEATHYEQYF
TRBV6-2/TRBV6-3,few,TRBJ2-7,TRBD1,TGTGCCAGCAGTTACTTCGACAGGGGACGGTACGAGCAGTACTTC,CASSYFDRGRYEQYF
TRBV6-5,-,TRBJ2-3,TRBD2,TGTGCCAGCAGTTACTCTGACGGCGGGGGTTCAGATACGCAGTATTTT,CASSYSDGGGSDTQYF
TRBV25-1,-,TRBJ1-2,-,TGTGCCAGCAGTGGCCGAGGGAACAACTATGGCTACACCTTC,CASSGRGNNYGYTF
TRBV29-1,many,TRBJ2-3,TRBD1,TGCAGCGTGGGACAGGGGCTTGGAGATACGCAGTATTTT,CSVGQGLGDTQYF
TRBV28,-,TRBJ2-5,-,TGTGCCAGCAGTGAGCCCGCCCGGGGTCAGACCCAGTACTTC,CASSEPARGQTQYF
TRBV4-1,-,TRBJ2-5,TRBD2,TGCGCCAGCAGCCTCGGGACTAGCGGGAGGGCCAGGGAGACCCAGTACTTC,CASSLGTSGRARETQYF
TRBV14,-,TRBJ1-4,-,TGTGCCAGCAGCAACAGACTCACGATTAATGAAAAACTGTTTTTT,CASSNRLTINEKLFF
TRBV20-1,-,TRBJ2-2,TRBD2,TGCAGTGCTGATGTTCACTCATTTAGCGGGGCCAACACCGGGGAGCTGTTTTTT,CSADVHSFSGANTGELFF
TRBV29-1,-,TRBJ1-1,-,TGCAGCGTTGTCTCGGGGTTGGCTGAAGCTTTCTTT,CSVVSGLAEAFF
TRBV10-3,-,TRBJ2-7,-,TGTGCCATCAGTGCAGACAAGTCCTACGAGCAGTACTTC,CAISADKSYEQYF
TRBV19,few,TRBJ2-7,-,TGTGCCAGTAGTATAACGGGTCTTGGGGGTTTCGAGCAGTACTTC,CASSITGLGGFEQYF
TRBV7-2,few,TRBJ1-2,-,TGTGCCAGCAGCTTAGCCAGAGGCAGGGTTAGCTATGGCTACACCTTC,CASSLARGRVSYGYTF
TRBV5-1,few,TRBJ2-5,TRBD2,TGCGCCAGCAGCTCGTACGAGGTGGGCGGGAGCGAGACCCAGTACTTC,CASSSYEVGGSETQYF
TRBV28,-,TRBJ1-1,-,TGTGCCAGCAGTTTTTGGGGAAGGGGCCAGGCGATGAGGACTGAAGCTTTCTTT,CASSFWGRGQAMRTEAFF
TRBV28,once,TRBJ1-2,TRBD1,TGTGCCAGCAGTTTATCTCCAGGGGGAGACCTCTATGGCTACACCTTC,CASSLSPGGDLYGYTF
TRBV7-2,many,TRBJ2-7,TRBD1,TGTGCCAGCAGCTTAGCAGAGGGGGCAGCCTACGAGCAGTACTTC,CASSLAEGAAYEQYF
TRBV19,few,TRBJ1-5,-,TGTGCCAGTACCAGCGGCGACGGCCGCAATCAGCCCCAGCATTTT,CASTSGDGRNQPQHF
TRBV20-1,few,TRBJ2-3,-,TGCAGTGCTAGAAAACAGGGCCCCATGACAGATACGCAGTATTTT,CSARKQGPMTDTQYF
TRBV7-8,many,TRBJ1-6,-,TGTGCCAGCAGCTCAGTGCGTGAATCCTATAATTCACCCCTCCACTTT,CASSSVRESYNSPLHF
TRBV5-1,few,TRBJ2-2,TRBD1,TGCGCCAGCAGCTCGAGGACAGGCAGCGGGGAGCTGTTTTTT,CASSSRTGSGELFF
TRBV15,-,TRBJ1-2,TRBD1,TGTGCCACCAGCAGAGACGGACAGGCAGCCTATGGCTACACCTTC,CATSRDGQAAYGYTF
TRBV28,-,TRBJ1-5,-,TGTGCCAGCAGTTTAGGTAGCAGTAGCAATCAGCCCCAGCATTTT,CASSLGSSSNQPQHF
TRBV7-2,-,TRBJ1-5,TRBD1,TGTGCCAGCAGCTTATCCCGACAGGGTAGCCAGCCCCAGCATTTT,CASSLSRQGSQPQHF
TRBV19,-,TRBJ2-7,-,TGTGCCAGTACGCTTGGGACGCCGCCCTACGAGCAGTACTTC,CASTLGTPPYEQYF
TRBV7-1,-,TRBJ2-3,-,TGTGCCAGCGTTCCAAAAAGAACAGATACGCAGTATTTT,CASVPKRTDTQYF
TRBV2,-,TRBJ1-5,-,TGTGCCAGCAGATCCTTGGCCGGTCAGCCCCAGCATTTT,CASRSLAGQPQHF
TRBV5-6,few,TRBJ2-7,-,TGTGCCAGCAGCCTCTTCGGAGGAGCGGACCTTCACGAGCAGTACTTC,CASSLFGGADLHEQYF
TRBV7-2,many,TRBJ2-1,TRBD2,TGTGCCAGCAGCTTGGTACTAGCGGGAGGCCCAAATGAGCAGTTCTTC,CASSLVLAGGPNEQFF
TRBV25-1,few,TRBJ2-7,-,TGTGCCAGCAGTGATGGTGGTCGTGGAATTCAGCAGTACTTC,CASSDGGRGIQQYF
TRBV20-1,-,TRBJ2-1,-,TGCAGTGCTAGGAAAACCAGCTCCTACAATGAGCAGTTCTTC,CSARKTSSYNEQFF
TRBV5-1,-,TRBJ2-1,TRBD2,TGCGCCAGCAGTTTCGGACTAGCGGGACTCTCCTACAATGAGCAGTTCTTC,CASSFGLAGLSYNEQFF
TRBV3-1,-,TRBJ2-5,-,TGTGCCAGCAGCCGACGACTGGAGACCCAGTACTTC,CASSRRLETQYF
TRBV27,once,TRBJ1-5,-,TGTGCCAGCAGTTTAAGGTACGGGAGCAATCAGCCCCAGCATTTT,CASSLRYGSNQPQHF
TRBV7-2,many,TRBJ2-3,TRBD1,TGTGCCAGCAGCTCGACAGGGGCGAGTGGCGATACGCAGTATTTT,CASSSTGASGDTQYF
TRBV28,few,TRBJ2-5,-,TGTGCCAGCAGTCAACTCTCTTCAGGGGCCTTCCAAGAGACCCAGTACTTC,CASSQLSSGAFQETQYF
TRBV11-2,few,TRBJ2-7,-,TGTGCCAGCAGCTTAGATGGGCGGCCCCCGAACGAGCAGTACTTC,CASSLDGRPPNEQYF
TRBV11-1,-,TRBJ2-1,-,TGTGCCAGCAGCTTAAGGGTTAGCGTGTATGAGCAGTTCTTC,CASSLRVSVYEQFF